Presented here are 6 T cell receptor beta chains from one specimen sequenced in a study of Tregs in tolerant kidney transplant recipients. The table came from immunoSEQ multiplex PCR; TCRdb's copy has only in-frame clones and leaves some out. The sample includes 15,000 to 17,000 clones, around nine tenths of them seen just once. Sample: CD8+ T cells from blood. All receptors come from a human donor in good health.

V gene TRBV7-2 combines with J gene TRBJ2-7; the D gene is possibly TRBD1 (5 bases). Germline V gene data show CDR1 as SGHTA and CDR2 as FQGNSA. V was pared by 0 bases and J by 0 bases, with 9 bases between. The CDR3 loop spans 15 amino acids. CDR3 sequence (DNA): TGTGCCAGCAGCTTAGCACCAGGGCTCTCCTACGAGCAGTACTTC. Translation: CASSLAPGLSYEQYF. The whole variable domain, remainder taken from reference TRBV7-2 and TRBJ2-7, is GAGVSQSPSNKVTEKGKDVELRCDPISGHTALYWYRQSLGQGLEFLIYFQGNSAPDKSGLPSDRFSAERTGGSVSTLTIQRTQQEDSAVYLCASSLAPGLSYEQYFGPGTRLTVT.

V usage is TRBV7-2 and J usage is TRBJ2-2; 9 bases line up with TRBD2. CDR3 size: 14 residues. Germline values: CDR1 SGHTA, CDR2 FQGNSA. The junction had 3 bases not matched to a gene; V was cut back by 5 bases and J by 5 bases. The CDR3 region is CASSLLAGTGELFF. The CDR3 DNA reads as TGTGCCAGCAGCCTTCTAGCGGGGACCGGGGAGCTGTTTTTT.

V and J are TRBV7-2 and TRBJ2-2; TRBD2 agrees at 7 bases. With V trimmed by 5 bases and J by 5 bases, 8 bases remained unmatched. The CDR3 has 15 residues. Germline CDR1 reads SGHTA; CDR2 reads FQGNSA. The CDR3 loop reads CASSPERDGTGELFF. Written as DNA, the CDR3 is TGTGCCAGCAGCCCTGAGCGGGACGGGACCGGGGAGCTGTTTTTT.

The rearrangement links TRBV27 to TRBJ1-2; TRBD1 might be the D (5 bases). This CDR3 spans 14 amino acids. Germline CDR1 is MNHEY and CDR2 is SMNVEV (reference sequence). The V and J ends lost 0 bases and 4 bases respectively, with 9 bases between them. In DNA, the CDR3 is TGTGCCAGCAGTTTATCGGTTAGGGGCTATGGCTACACCTTC. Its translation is CASSLSVRGYGYTF.

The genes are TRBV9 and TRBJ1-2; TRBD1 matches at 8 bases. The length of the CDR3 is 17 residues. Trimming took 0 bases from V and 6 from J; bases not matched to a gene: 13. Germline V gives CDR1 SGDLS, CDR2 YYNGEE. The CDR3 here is CASSVGSQPTGENGYTF. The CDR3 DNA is TGTGCCAGCAGCGTAGGCAGCCAACCGACAGGGGAGAATGGCTACACCTTC.

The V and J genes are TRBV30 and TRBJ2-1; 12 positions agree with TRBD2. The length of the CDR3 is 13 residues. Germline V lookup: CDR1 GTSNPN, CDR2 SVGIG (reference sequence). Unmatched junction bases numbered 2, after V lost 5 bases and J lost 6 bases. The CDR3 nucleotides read TGTGCCTGGGCGACTAGCGGGAGCAATGAGCAGTTCTTC. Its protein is CAWATSGSNEQFF.